Listed below are T cell receptor beta chains from one sample, sequenced in a study of technical replicates of blood from several donors. Data came from immunoSEQ multiplex PCR; TCRdb stores just in-frame clones and leaves some out. The sample lists more than 75,000 clones, approximately 94% occurring once. What was sequenced was T cells isolated from PBMCs. The receptors were sampled from a human donor in good health. Both conserved end residues are part of each CDR3. D genes are given only for firm matches. Rows may omit the clone size; those that give it use once, few, many or a size class.

CDR3 protein | CDR3 DNA | J gene | clone size | D gene | V gene
CASSIGLYEQFF | TGTGCCAGTAGTATAGGACTCTATGAGCAGTTCTTC | TRBJ2-1 | - | - | TRBV19
CASSFGKGLAALSYEQYF | TGCGCCAGCAGCTTTGGTAAAGGACTAGCGGCCCTCTCCTACGAGCAGTACTTC | TRBJ2-7 | - | TRBD2 | TRBV5-1
CVSSLAGDWTGELFF | TGTGTCAGCAGCTTGGCTGGAGATTGGACCGGGGAGCTGTTTTTT | TRBJ2-2 | once | - | TRBV5-6
CASSLTGGINEQFF | TGTGCCAGCAGTCTGACAGGGGGAATTAATGAGCAGTTCTTC | TRBJ2-1 | - | TRBD1 | TRBV6-5
CASSFLTGLARDEQFF | TGTGCCAGCAGCTTTCTGACCGGACTAGCCCGGGATGAGCAGTTCTTC | TRBJ2-1 | - | TRBD2 | TRBV7-3
CASSQMSSYEQYF | TGCGCCAGCAGTCAAATGAGTTCCTACGAGCAGTACTTC | TRBJ2-7 | - | - | TRBV23-1
CATLAGFTDTQYF | TGTGCCACTTTAGCGGGATTCACAGATACGCAGTATTTT | TRBJ2-3 | - | TRBD2 | TRBV7-9
CASSQEVRDMLSNQPQHF | TGTGCCAGCAGCCAAGAGGTAAGGGACATGTTGAGCAATCAGCCCCAGCATTTT | TRBJ1-5 | - | - | TRBV4-2
CASSLTRNNEKLFF | TGCGCCAGCAGCTTAACGAGGAATAATGAAAAACTGTTTTTT | TRBJ1-4 | - | - | TRBV5-1
CASSQDFSQYF | TGCGCCAGCAGCCAAGATTTTAGCCAGTACTTC | TRBJ2-5 | - | - | TRBV4-1
CASSEATGGSYEQYF | TGTGCCAGCAGTGAAGCGACGGGAGGCTCCTACGAGCAGTACTTC | TRBJ2-7 | - | TRBD2 | TRBV2
CASSLWGGSYEQYF | TGTGCCAGCAGCCTCTGGGGGGGCTCCTACGAGCAGTACTTC | TRBJ2-7 | - | TRBD2 | TRBV9